This T cell receptor beta chain was identified during a study of blood T cell repertoires in COVID-19. Study context: COVID-19 samples collected from the United States, Italy and Spain covered acute and convalescent phases. T cells, B-cell-depleted T cells, or PBMCs supplied cDNA or gDNA.

J gave up 3 bases and V 2 bases, and 3 bases lay outside the gene matches. The CDR3 consists of 14 residues. CDR1 MDHEN and CDR2 SYDVKM come from the germline V gene. As processed by the authors: Researchers report that nucleated cell counts were estimated from reference gene primer amplification. This table comes from immunoSEQ multiplex PCR, and its TCRdb copy is limited to in-frame clones, with some not included. V and J calls and clone size come straight from that table; D and trimming were deduced from the DNA. The sample lists around 9,700 clones, over 80% occurring once. This receptor was identified in a man in his 70s with active COVID-19. The material sequenced was peripheral blood. This chain connects TRBV28 to TRBJ2-7, with 8 bases that match TRBD2. In DNA, the CDR3 is TGTGCCAGCAGTTTAGCACTAGCGGTCTACGAGCAGTACTTC. The encoded protein is CASSLALAVYEQYF.